This record looks at one T cell receptor beta chain sequence and its context. This sample was taken from a study of blood T cell repertoires in COVID-19. Per the authors' pipeline: By means of reference gene primer amplification, nucleated cell counts were estimated. Repertoires were generated with immunoSEQ multiplex PCR, while TCRdb's copy carries only in-frame clones and drops some. The D gene and trimming were derived from the DNA, and the V and J assignments and clone size from that table. This table has almost 500,000 clones, approximately 90% appearing once. V lost 7 bases, J lost 8 bases, and 11 bases stayed unmatched. The CDR3 has 14 amino acids. Looked up from germline, CDR1 is SNHLY and CDR2 is FYNNEI. Ages ranged from about 18 to 89 years, with residence in fewer than 25 US areas.

V and J are TRBV2 and TRBJ1-2; 9 bases are shared with TRBD1. Sequences were obtained from PBMCs or T cells enriched from blood (not recorded which). The source is a woman aged 55-70 years who had recovered from COVID-19. The CDR3 region has the DNA TGTGCCAGCAAACAGGGGGCTACTCCTGCGGGCTACACCTTC. This translates into CASKQGATPAGYTF.